One and the same sample provided the 28 T cell receptor beta chains below, sequenced in a study of response to subunit inactivated influenza vaccine. Via MiXCR, TCRdb re-called the RT-PCR reads, giving one row per CDR3 protein. The sample contains hundreds of thousands of distinct CDR3 sequences, approximately 14% of which appear only once. Sequenced material: PBMCs from blood, taken 14 to 15 days before vaccination. These receptors were taken from a man aged 45-65 years who received an inactivated influenza vaccine.

This rearrangement joins TRBV20-1 to TRBJ1-6; perhaps TRBD1 as D (6 bases). Germline V gene data show CDR1 as DFQATT and CDR2 as SNEGSKA (reference sequence). V lost 0 bases and J lost 7, with 7 bases in between. The CDR3 contains 13 residues. CDR3 DNA: TGCAGTGCTAGAGAAGGGGGAAATTCACCCCTCCACTTT. It is translated as CSAREGGNSPLHF.

This clonotype was detected only a few times. The CDR3 spells CASSMDRVGETQYF. Here the CDR3 DNA reads TGTGCCAGCTCGATGGACAGGGTCGGGGAGACCCAGTACTTC. The chain carries TRBV18 and TRBJ2-5; 8 nucleotides agree with TRBD1. CDR1 is KGHSH and CDR2 is LQKENI in the germline V gene. The CDR3 covers 14 residues. V dropped 6 bases and J dropped 5; count of bases not matched to a gene: 8.

This chain uses TRBV5-1 with TRBJ2-6, with D perhaps TRBD1 or TRBD2 (5 bases each). The CDR3 covers 16 residues. Trimming stripped 4 bases from V and 0 bases from J, with 11 bases between. Germline assignment: CDR1 SGHRS and CDR2 YFSETQ. The DNA of the CDR3 is TGCGCCAGCAGCACGGGGCCTCCCTCTGGGGCCAACGTCCTGACTTTC. Encoded protein: CASSTGPPSGANVLTF.

J is TRBJ2-7 and V is TRBV12-3 or TRBV12-4; D not resolved. Trimming removed 3 bases from V and 2 bases from J, with 11 bases in between. This CDR3 spans 14 amino acids. The CDR3 is CASSFALNTYEQYF. The CDR3 DNA is TGTGCCAGCAGTTTTGCCCTTAACACCTACGAGCAGTACTTC.

The chain carries TRBV4-1 and TRBJ2-2; possibly TRBD1 for D (6 bases). The CDR3 is 16 amino acids. CDR1 and CDR2 from the germline V gene are MGHRA and YSYEKL. The ends were cut back, 1 base at V and 7 bases at J, with 16 bases in the middle. CDR3 residues: CASSQVQGSRFGELFF. DNA for the CDR3: TGCGCCAGCAGCCAAGTGCAGGGGAGTAGGTTCGGGGAGCTGTTTTTT.

This clonotype was observed a few times. CDR3 protein: CASSRSSPGDEQFF. The CDR3 bases are TGTGCCAGTAGTAGGTCCTCACCGGGTGATGAGCAGTTCTTC. The chain recombines TRBV19 with TRBJ2-1; unclear D gene. Trimming pared 4 bases from V and 8 bases from J, leaving 15 bases between. CDR1 is LNHDA, CDR2 SQIVND, per germline (reference sequence). The CDR3 is made up of 14 amino acids.

Only a few counts were recorded for this clonotype. The chain recombines TRBV3-1 with TRBJ2-2; D may be TRBD1 (6 bases). Germline V gene sequence: CDR1 LGHDT, CDR2 YNNKEL (reference sequence). V was cut by 2 bases and J by 6 bases, with 16 bases left in between. This CDR3 has 16 amino acids. The CDR3 reads CASSQTLRGISGELFF. The CDR3 nucleotides read TGTGCCAGCAGCCAAACCCTCAGGGGAATCTCCGGGGAGCTGTTTTTT.

V gene TRBV7-9 combines with J gene TRBJ2-1; D is uncertain. Trimming shortened V by 3 bases and J by 1 base, and 7 bases separated the two germline ends. This CDR3 region has 14 residues. Germline V gives CDR1 SEHNR, CDR2 FQNEAQ (reference sequence). CDR3 in DNA: TGTGCCAGCAGCTTCGAAGGGTCCTACAATGAGCAGTTCTTC. This sequence encodes CASSFEGSYNEQFF.

This clonotype has a handful of counts. The chain employs TRBV24-1 and TRBJ2-1, with a tentative D call TRBD1 (6 bases). This CDR3 has 15 amino acids. Trimming stripped 5 bases from V and 2 bases from J, with 12 bases between. Germline CDR1 KGHDR, CDR2 SFDVKD. In DNA, the CDR3 is TGTGCCACCAGTGCCCTGAGGGACACCTACAATGAGCAGTTCTTC. Residues: CATSALRDTYNEQFF.

This clonotype was seen only a few times. The CDR3 is CASSPGRGREAFF. CDR3 DNA sequence: TGTGCCAGCAGCCCAGGGCGGGGGCGTGAAGCTTTCTTT. The chain couples TRBV11-2 to TRBJ1-1, with D possibly matching TRBD1 (6 bases). The germline V gene has CDR1 SGHAT and CDR2 FQNNGV. Trimming pared 5 bases from V and 7 bases from J, leaving 14 bases between. The CDR3 contains 13 residues.

This clonotype was seen just once. V usage is TRBV19 and J usage is TRBJ1-6; D may be TRBD1 (6 bases). Between the trimmed V and J ends, which lost 6 bases and 5 bases, there was a span of 17 bases. This CDR3 contains 16 residues. Per germline, CDR1 LNHDA and CDR2 SQIVND (reference sequence). CDR3 residues: CASSLTGILNNSPLHF. The CDR3 coding sequence is TGTGCCAGTAGCCTTACAGGGATCCTTAATAATTCACCCCTCCACTTT.

The chain employs TRBV7-6 and TRBJ2-7; D call uncertain. Trimming pared 1 base from V and 3 bases from J, leaving 4 bases between. CDR1 SGHVS and CDR2 FNYEAQ come from the germline V gene. The CDR3 extends over 12 amino acids. Here the CDR3 DNA reads TGTGCCAGCAGCTTAGATAACTACGAGCAGTACTTC. Protein: CASSLDNYEQYF.

The CDR3 coding sequence is TGTGCCTGGAGTGGGAGCGGGGTACAAGAGACCCAGTACTTC. Translated, it gives CAWSGSGVQETQYF. V usage is TRBV30 and J usage is TRBJ2-5; 7 bases line up with TRBD2. Germline trimming cut 1 base from V and 2 bases from J; bases unmatched to any gene: 4. This CDR3 spans 14 amino acids. Germline V gene lookup returns CDR1 GTSNPN and CDR2 SVGIG (reference sequence).

The V and J genes are TRBV7-2 and TRBJ2-3, with D possibly TRBD2 on 5 matching bases. The CDR3 runs 16 residues. Between the trimmed V and J ends, which lost 5 bases and 5 bases, there was a span of 20 bases. Germline V CDR1 and CDR2: SGHTA, FQGNSA. CDR3: CASSPPDSIRGDTQYF. The CDR3 DNA sequence: TGTGCCAGCAGCCCCCCGGACTCAATCCGGGGAGATACGCAGTATTTT.

The rearrangement links TRBV4-2 to TRBJ2-2; a possible D gene is TRBD1 (6 bases). Per the germline V gene, CDR1 is LGHNA and CDR2 is YNFKEQ. V lost 0 bases to trimming and J lost 3 bases, with 8 bases between them. The CDR3 runs 15 residues. CDR3 residues: CASSQETGYTGELFF. CDR3 DNA: TGTGCCAGCAGCCAAGAAACAGGGTACACCGGGGAGCTGTTTTTT.

V gene TRBV9 combines with J gene TRBJ2-2, with no clear D. CDR1 and CDR2 from the germline V gene are SGDLS and YYNGEE. This CDR3 is 15 amino acids long. Trimming took 3 bases from V and 0 from J, leaving 9 bases between them. CDR3 loop: CASSAGSSNTGELFF. DNA for the CDR3: TGTGCCAGCAGCGCCGGGTCATCGAACACCGGGGAGCTGTTTTTT.

This clonotype was seen a few times. The V gene is TRBV19, the J gene TRBJ1-2; the D gene is possibly TRBD1 (5 bases). The V end lost 7 bases, the J end lost 0 bases, and 12 bases lay between the germline ends. There are 14 residues in the CDR3. Germline assignment: CDR1 LNHDA and CDR2 SQIVND (reference sequence). DNA of the CDR3: TGTGCCAGTACCGGGGACGGACCTAACTATGGCTACACCTTC. Its translation is CASTGDGPNYGYTF.

The chain carries TRBV5-1 and TRBJ1-2; D is undetermined. V dropped 2 bases and J dropped 3 bases, with 11 bases sitting between them. The CDR3 is 14 residues long. The germline V gene has CDR1 SGHRS and CDR2 YFSETQ. In DNA, the CDR3 is TGCGCCAGCAGCTTAGGGATGGGCGACTATGGCTACACCTTC. This encodes CASSLGMGDYGYTF.

In its sample, this clonotype was seen a few times. The chain joins TRBV29-1 to TRBJ1-2, with 10 nucleotides matching TRBD1. The CDR3 has 15 residues. The germline CDR1 and CDR2 sequences are SQVTM and ANQGSEA. V gave up 6 bases and J gave up 0 bases; unmatched junction bases: 7. The CDR3: CSVAYGTGANYGYTF. The CDR3 bases are TGCAGCGTAGCGTATGGGACAGGGGCTAACTATGGCTACACCTTC.

The rearrangement joins TRBV2 to TRBJ1-4, with a tentative D call TRBD1 (5 bases). Trimming removed 8 bases from V and 0 bases from J, with 13 bases in between. Looked up from germline, CDR1 is SNHLY and CDR2 is FYNNEI. The CDR3 covers 15 residues. In nucleotides, the CDR3 is TGTGCCAGCGGGGGACGGGGGTCAACTAATGAAAAACTGTTTTTT. It specifies CASGGRGSTNEKLFF.

This clonotype was seen a few times. The chain recombines TRBV20-1 with TRBJ2-7; no clear D. Between the trimmed V and J ends, which lost 1 base and 7 bases, there was a span of 11 bases. This CDR3 is built from 12 residues. Germline values: CDR1 DFQATT, CDR2 SNEGSKA (reference sequence). Written as DNA, the CDR3 is TGCAGTGCTAGAGTTTTGGATAAGGAGCAGTACTTC. Protein: CSARVLDKEQYF.

This clonotype was found many times. The chain employs TRBV28 and TRBJ2-3; possible D gene TRBD2, 6 bases. Trimming cost V 6 bases and J 9 bases, with 13 bases left between them. Germline CDR1 MDHEN, CDR2 SYDVKM. The CDR3 length is 12 residues. CDR3 in amino acids: CASSLAGGTQYF. Here the CDR3 DNA reads TGTGCCAGCAGCCTCGCTGGAGGGACGCAGTATTTT.

This clonotype has a handful of counts. The J gene is TRBJ2-7, the V gene TRBV2; D gene unclear. The CDR3 covers 13 residues. Looked up from germline, CDR1 is SNHLY and CDR2 is FYNNEI. V lost 4 bases to trimming and J lost 0 bases, with 7 bases between them. CDR3 nucleotide sequence: TGTGCCAGCAGTGTTGGGCCCTCCTACGAGCAGTACTTC. Translated: CASSVGPSYEQYF.

This clonotype has only a few counts. The chain has TRBV28 and TRBJ2-1, with D perhaps matching TRBD1 or TRBD2 (5 bases each). Germline CDR1 reads MDHEN; CDR2 reads SYDVKM. CDR3 length: 13 residues. The V end was cut by 6 bases, the J end by 5 bases, with 11 bases between. This CDR3 reads CASRPGTNNEQFF. The CDR3 DNA reads as TGTGCCAGCAGGCCCGGGACCAACAATGAGCAGTTCTTC.

This clonotype was recorded a few times. CDR3 bases: TGTGCCAGCAGTTTAGGCCTTCGGCCCAACACCGGGGAGCTGTTTTTT. It yields the protein CASSLGLRPNTGELFF. This rearrangement joins TRBV12-3 or TRBV12-4 to TRBJ2-2; D unclear. CDR3 length equals 16 residues. The germline V and J ends were trimmed by 1 base and 2 bases, with 11 bases remaining between them.

This clonotype was observed at least ten times. The chain couples TRBV12-3 or TRBV12-4 to TRBJ2-1; no definite D call. CDR3 length: 14 amino acids. The V end lost 1 base, the J end lost 6 bases, and 10 bases lay between the germline ends. The chain's CDR3 is CASSLVGPPNEQFF. The CDR3 DNA is TGTGCCAGCAGTTTAGTAGGTCCCCCCAATGAGCAGTTCTTC.

This clonotype was observed a few times. The rearrangement links TRBV3-1 to TRBJ2-1; 7 nucleotides line up with TRBD2. Germline CDR1 is LGHDT and CDR2 is YNNKEL (reference sequence). Trimming removed 1 base from V and 10 bases from J; junction bases left unmatched: 7. The CDR3 loop spans 14 amino acids. In nucleotides, the CDR3 is TGTGCCAGCAGCCAAGGGGCGACTAGCATCGAGCAGTTCTTC. Amino acid sequence: CASSQGATSIEQFF.

This clonotype turned up a few times. The chain employs TRBV12-3 or TRBV12-4 and TRBJ2-2, with 8 bases aligning to TRBD2. J gave up 6 bases and V 6 bases, and 15 bases lay outside the gene matches. CDR3 length: 17 residues. The CDR3 region is CASSRSNSGTSPGELFF. The CDR3, as DNA: TGTGCCAGCAGCCGCTCAAACTCCGGGACTAGTCCCGGGGAGCTGTTTTTT.